This T cell receptor (beta chain) comes out of a study of cytomegalovirus exposure and HLA in healthy donors (dated by TCRdb to the late 2010s). Turning to the overall study: An earlier analysis of approximately 640 of the donors reported 250 to 350 Gb of sequence data and more than 90 million unique TCR beta sequences from about 180 million T cells. An early release covering roughly 600 HLA-typed donors comprised roughly 300 gigabases of sequencing data and tens of millions of unique TCR sequences. Of the roughly 400 genotyped donors, 65% to 90% fell in the genetic ancestry cluster associated with self-reported Caucasian donors. The study was designed to test whether signatures of past pathogen exposure could be identified by cataloging public T cell receptors. The study used immunosequencing to profile the T cell repertoires of approximately 650 subjects and linked those repertoires to cytomegalovirus serostatus. In addition to the first cohort of 500 to 850 subjects, a separate validation cohort of over 90 different subjects was used. The study combined high-throughput TCR immunosequencing, statistical association of individual TCRs with disease status, and machine learning to predict cytomegalovirus infection status. In a later analysis, previously published TCR beta repertoires from 550 to 700 donors were re-analyzed and high-resolution HLA genotyping was added so that TCR occurrence patterns could be studied. The later analysis used no new phenotypic data to find candidate immune exposures, relying instead on TCR beta sequences and their occurrence across donors. An earlier analysis of nearly 600 of the donors applied high-throughput TCR beta sequencing to assess whether each TCR beta V gene segment acted as functional or pseudogenic. Donor age, sex, ethnicity and CMV serostatus were collected together with the repertoire data. In a later genetic analysis, genome-wide SNP genotypes for about three fifths of the roughly 670 donors were used, and that subset was treated as a discovery cohort. All discovery cohort repertoires had been generated using a single sequencing platform. Class I and class II HLA loci were covered by the typing at four-digit resolution. The number of typed donors differed by locus: about 620-630 for A, B, C, DRB1 and DQB1; 522 for DQA1; 606 for DPA1; and roughly 470 for DPB1. About five DR-DQ haplotypes were treated as single units for association and clustering because of strong linkage in the cohort. Among 398 genotyped donors of the cohort, an average of around 240,000 unique TCR beta nucleotide sequences were sequenced per donor, roughly 20% of them non-productive. What the work shows at the level of the full study, not this receptor alone: A cluster of highly shared sequence variants was judged likely to be a technical artifact of the sequencing pipeline. Linkage disequilibrium might explain the correlated functional status among segregating V segments, but an unknown experimental factor could not be excluded. A later analysis found that HLA-associated TCR beta chains were more clonally expanded and had lower generation probabilities than equally common non-associated chains. In a later analysis, several top co-occurrence clusters were reported to appear linked to parvovirus B19, influenza, CMV and Epstein-Barr virus. Specific HLA alleles were associated with 15,000 to 20,000 TCR beta sequences at a false discovery rate of 0.05 in a later analysis. Most TCR sequences were observed very rarely across donors, whereas some public TCRs were present in many individuals. Sequencing depth was assumed to be roughly uniform across donors in the presence/absence analyses, though that assumption may not hold. The cohort was sequenced for TCR beta chains only, and without alpha or paired-chain data the features that could be detected were limited. Immune exposure information for the cohort was limited to CMV serostatus. The classifier was reported to diagnose cytomegalovirus status with high specificity and sensitivity in both the original and validation cohorts. The earlier analysis of approximately 540 of the donors excluded some 16 rarely observed V segments, including chromosome 9 orphons, because counts were too low. The 87-base-pair reads could not distinguish some IMGT-functional V segments, including TRBV6-2 and TRBV6-3, so those segments were excluded. In a later analysis, TCR association rates were found to vary across HLA loci, with the most associated TCRs seen for DRB1 alleles and the fewest for HLA-C alleles. According to the authors, the approach could potentially be generalized to other disease states and immunological phenotypes. V-gene and J-gene trimming of TCR beta chains was associated with a missense DCLRE1C variant in a later genetic analysis, and the association was replicated in an independent cohort. According to a later genetic analysis, donors in an Asian-associated ancestry cluster had fewer N-insertions in productive TCRs than the roughly 660-donor mean. When HLA alleles, especially DR and DQ, strongly co-occurred, attributing TCR associations to individual alleles was difficult. In an earlier analysis of 450 to 750 of the donors, most TCR beta V segments appeared in productive rearrangements about 90% or about 30% of the time, broadly matching IMGT annotations. In a later analysis, most CMV-associated TCR beta chains were found to appear HLA-restricted, with HLA associations seemingly driven largely by CMV exposure. A further reported finding was that TCR beta sequences accurately predicted the HLA-A and HLA-B alleles for most subjects in the first cohort. Because HLA typing was missing for some donors at each locus, association tests included only the typed subset. Three of the identified cytomegalovirus-associated TCR beta chains were confirmed in vitro to be specific for cytomegalovirus antigens. A total of roughly 160 TCR beta chains were listed by the study as associated with cytomegalovirus.

With regard to this clone: Its antigen remains undetermined. No much larger clone is present one base from it, and per-base qualities are unavailable.

The cohort comprised under 700 healthy bone marrow donors. Cohort members were all nominally healthy when sampled, although unrecorded immune exposures were likely present. The donor tested CMV seronegative and was one of the 352 seronegative cohort members. A peripheral blood sample was provided by each donor, and peripheral blood mononuclear cells were used for TCR beta sequencing. The Qiagen DNeasy Blood Extraction Kit was used to extract genomic DNA from the blood cell samples. CDR1 and CDR2, looked up from the germline V gene, are SGDLS and YYNGEE. The CDR3 runs 14 residues from the cysteine to the phenylalanine. Here the CDR3 DNA is all that survives: 42 bases in frame from base 1. V loses 4 bases of germline sequence and J loses 6 bases, and the interval between the two ends is 16 bases. The library was prepared using the immunoSEQ multiplex PCR assay. A mixture of 60 forward primers for TCR Vbeta segments and 13 reverse primers for TCR Jbeta segments was used in the multiplex PCR. Amplification of the CDR3 region of rearranged TCR beta genes was performed with a multiplex PCR assay on genomic DNA. The Illumina HiSeq System was used to sequence the amplified TCR beta libraries as 87-base-pair reads. As for the original processing: Across the 700 or so repertoires, a later analysis counted tens of millions of unique TCR beta chains, approximately 10 million of which were shared by at least two donors. To remove PCR and sequencing errors, raw reads were error-corrected and collapsed into unique sequences using a nearest-neighbor algorithm that merged closely related sequences. To assign V, D and J gene segments, CDR3 sequences were aligned to IMGT reference sequences. For a sequence to be retained, a match of at least six nucleotides was required to both a V gene segment and a J gene segment. A rearrangement counted as productive if the CDR3 had no stop codons and remained in frame with V and J, and every other rearrangement counted as non-productive. CDR3 was defined by IMGT convention, running from the second conserved V-encoded cysteine to the conserved J-encoded phenylalanine. In an earlier analysis of just under 600 of the donors, sequences lacking an unambiguous match to a single V gene segment were excluded. In an earlier analysis of 450 to 750 of the donors, a V segment was called functional when productive rearrangements were above 56.7%, and segregating when the standard deviation between donors exceeded 5%. A statistical classification framework was built to diagnose cytomegalovirus status from the catalog of TCR beta chain sequences. In a later analysis, V and J genes were assigned by comparing TCR nucleotide sequences against IMGT/GENE-DB human TR gene sequences. In a later analysis, CDR3 sequences and most-parsimonious VDJ recombination scenarios were assigned using the TCRdist pipeline. In a later analysis, each TCR beta chain was defined by its CDR3 amino acid sequence together with its V-gene family, and reads without a unique V-gene family were excluded. A later analysis removed 592 highly shared, low-generation-probability nucleotide sequences to deal with suspected cross-contamination and a sequencing artifact. For each public chain, a later analysis derived a clonal expansion index from normalized ranks of inferred template counts within each repertoire. Generation probabilities in a later analysis came from a VDJ recombination model fitted to out-of-frame rearrangements, and those results were checked against IGoR. A later analysis scored TCR-TCR, TCR-HLA and TCR-CMV co-occurrence with hypergeometric tests, applying a repertoire-size bias correction to TCR pairs. A later analysis estimated false discovery rates by permuting HLA or CMV assignments 20 times. In a later analysis, co-occurring TCRs were grouped with DBSCAN, and TCRdist sequence similarity was added when clustering was performed within HLA-allele-positive subsets. Repertoires with fewer than 30,000 or more than 120,000 public chains, plus five repertoires with anomalous nucleotide sharing, were excluded from co-occurrence clustering. Entries here come from immuneACCESS through TCRdb and include only in-frame sequences with V and J called. Some clones fail to appear in such tables; in the studies checked, an unresolved V gene covers under half of the shortfall, and the cause of the remainder is unknown. The DNA gave D and trimming, while V, J and clone size come from that table. The table for this sample lists more than 200,000 clones; over 60% of them were counted only once. The ten largest clones capture around 1.9% of the sample.

The sample taken for sequencing was PBMCs. The sequence is built from TRBV9 and TRBJ1-2; TRBD1 might be the D gene, on 6 matching bases. The receptor's source is a male donor in good health and CMV-seronegative. The CDR3 here reads CASSPRDTSHGYTF. The nucleotides are TGTGCCAGCAGCCCTCGGGACACCTCTCATGGCTACACCTTC.